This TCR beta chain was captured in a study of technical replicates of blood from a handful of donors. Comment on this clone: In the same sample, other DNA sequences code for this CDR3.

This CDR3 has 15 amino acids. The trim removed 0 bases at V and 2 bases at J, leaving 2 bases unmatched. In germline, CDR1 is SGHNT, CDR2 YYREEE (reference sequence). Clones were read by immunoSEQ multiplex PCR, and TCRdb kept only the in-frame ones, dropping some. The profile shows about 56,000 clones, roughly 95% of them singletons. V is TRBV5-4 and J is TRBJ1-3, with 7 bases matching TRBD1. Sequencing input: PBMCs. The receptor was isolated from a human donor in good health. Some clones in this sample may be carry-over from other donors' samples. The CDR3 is CASSLDRGPGNTIYF. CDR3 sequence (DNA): TGTGCCAGCAGCTTGGACAGGGGCCCTGGAAACACCATATATTTT.